This T cell receptor beta chain was recorded in a study of blood T cell repertoires in COVID-19 (dated by TCRdb to 2020 to 2022). A note on the overall study: Samples from collaborators originated in the United States, Italy and Spain and spanned both the acute and convalescent phases of COVID-19. The prospective study material was composed of cDNA or gDNA derived from T cells, B-cell-depleted T cells, or PBMCs. The dataset comprised deeply sampled blood TCRbeta repertoires from subjects exposed to, actively infected with, or recovered from COVID-19. A freely available public database, intended as a resource for researchers studying the immune response to SARS-CoV-2, is where the repertoires were released. The samples were drawn from two sources: the first 160 participants of the ongoing ImmuneRACE study, and 1,254 subjects contributed by 6 global collaborators. Nearly every sample came with metadata listing a de-identified subject ID, COVID-19 status, age in years and sex. Where HLA class I and class II types were available, the types were taken from metadata supplied by the sample provider, not from assay-based typing.

Study-wide findings and limitations: The amount of clinical and demographic metadata varied by source and participant and was provided uncurated.

Each collaborating institution followed its own protocols to collect whole blood in K2EDTA tubes. For TCRbeta analysis, collaborator samples were shipped as frozen whole blood, as isolated PBMCs, or as DNA extracted from either sample type. The germline V gene (reference sequence) specifies SEHNR as CDR1 and FQNEAQ as CDR2. The junction shows trimming of 4 bases on V and 6 bases on J, plus 13 bases between the germline ends. CDR3 length: 13 amino acids, cysteine to phenylalanine. Just the 39-base CDR3 DNA is kept, in frame starting at base 1. The immunoSEQ Assay, a bias-controlled multiplex PCR, was used to amplify TCRbeta CDR3 regions from genomic DNA. Under the source paper's analysis protocol: Within the assay, amplification of reference gene primers was used to estimate how many nucleated cells each sample contained. To quantify the absolute abundance of each unique TCRbeta CDR3 rearrangement, sequence reads were collapsed and filtered. For each sample, productive Simpson clonality was calculated as the square root of Simpson's diversity index across productive rearrangements. This immuneACCESS table, as held by TCRdb, lists in-frame sequences with V and J called but not all clones. Of the missing ones, under half trace to an unresolved V gene in checked studies; the others have no known cause. The V and J calls and clone size come from that table; D and trimming were worked out from the DNA. The sample table lists approximately 190,000 clones, around 83% of them with a count of one. Of the sample, roughly 6.1% falls within the top ten clones.

This clone was detected only once. The specificity of this receptor is unknown. No clone much larger than this one lies a single base away; base qualities are absent. This TCR derives from a woman between 35 and 50 years old with acute or convalescent COVID-19. Input material: peripheral blood. The V and J segments used are TRBV7-9 and TRBJ2-7; no D gene is confidently identified. The CDR3 protein sequence reads: CASSSSTRSEQYF. The DNA sequence is TGTGCCAGCAGCTCGAGTACACGGAGCGAGCAGTACTTC.